This T cell receptor (beta chain) was captured by sequencing in a study of T cells in Graves' hyperthyroidism and ophthalmopathy. Patients between 18 and 65 years old had hyperthyroidism, newly diagnosed and lasting under 2 months. Every diagnosis used clinical symptoms, serum thyroxine and TRAb, thyroid ultrasound and orbital computed tomography. V was clipped by 5 bases and J by 1 base, with 18 bases between them. CDR1 is MNHEY and CDR2 is SMNVEV in the germline V gene (reference sequence). This CDR3 is built from 17 residues. The CDR3 regions of TCR beta were amplified from RNA transcripts. With the HTBI primer set, the TCR CDR3 went through a first round of RT-PCR. TCRdb reanalysed the multiplex PCR reads using MiXCR and keeps one entry per CDR3 protein. In the table there are about 350,000 distinct CDR3 sequences, about 18% of which are singletons.

The chain is built from TRBV27 and TRBJ1-5; maybe TRBD1 (6 bases). What was sequenced was blood. The TCR was taken from a woman younger than 30 with Graves' hyperthyroidism. Here the CDR3 DNA reads TGTGCCAGCAGTCCTCGACGCGGGGGGCTAAGCAATCAGCCCCAGCATTTT. This codes for CASSPRRGGLSNQPQHF.